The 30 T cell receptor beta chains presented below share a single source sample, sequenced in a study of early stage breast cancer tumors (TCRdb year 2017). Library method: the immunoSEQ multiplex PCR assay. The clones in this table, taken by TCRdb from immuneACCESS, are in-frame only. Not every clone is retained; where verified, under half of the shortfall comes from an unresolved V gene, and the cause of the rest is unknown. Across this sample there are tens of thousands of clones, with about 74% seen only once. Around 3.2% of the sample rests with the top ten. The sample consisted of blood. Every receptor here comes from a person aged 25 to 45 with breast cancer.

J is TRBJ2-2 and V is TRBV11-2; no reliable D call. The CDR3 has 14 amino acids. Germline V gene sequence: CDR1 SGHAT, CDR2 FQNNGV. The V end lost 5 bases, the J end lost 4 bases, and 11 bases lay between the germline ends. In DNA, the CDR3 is TGTGCCAGCAGCCCCACGGTTCTCACCGGGGAGCTGTTTTTT. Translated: CASSPTVLTGELFF.

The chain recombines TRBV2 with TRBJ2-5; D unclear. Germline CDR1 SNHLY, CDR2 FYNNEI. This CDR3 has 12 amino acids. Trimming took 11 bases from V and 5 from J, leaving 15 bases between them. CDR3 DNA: TGTGCCCAAGCTGAAAGCCGGGAGACCCAGTACTTC. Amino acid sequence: CAQAESRETQYF.

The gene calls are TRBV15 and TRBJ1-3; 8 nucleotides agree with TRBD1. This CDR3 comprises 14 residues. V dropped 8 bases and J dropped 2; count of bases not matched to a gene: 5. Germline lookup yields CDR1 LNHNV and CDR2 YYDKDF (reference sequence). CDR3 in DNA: TGTGCCACCGTTCAGGGGGCAACTGGAAACACCATATATTTT. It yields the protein CATVQGATGNTIYF.

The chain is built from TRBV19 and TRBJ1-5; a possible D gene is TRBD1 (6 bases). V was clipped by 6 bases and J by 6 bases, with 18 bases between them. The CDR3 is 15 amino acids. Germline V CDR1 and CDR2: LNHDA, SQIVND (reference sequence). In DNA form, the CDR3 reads TGTGCCAGTAGGAGGGGGGACAACTTGCGTCAGCCCCAGCATTTT. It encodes CASRRGDNLRQPQHF.

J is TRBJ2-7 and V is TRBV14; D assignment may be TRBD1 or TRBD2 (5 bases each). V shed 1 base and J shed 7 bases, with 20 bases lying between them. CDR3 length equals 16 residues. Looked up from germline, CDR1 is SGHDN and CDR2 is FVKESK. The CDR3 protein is CASSQGDEGPLGEQYF. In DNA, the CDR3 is TGTGCCAGCAGCCAAGGCGACGAGGGACCCTTGGGTGAGCAGTACTTC.

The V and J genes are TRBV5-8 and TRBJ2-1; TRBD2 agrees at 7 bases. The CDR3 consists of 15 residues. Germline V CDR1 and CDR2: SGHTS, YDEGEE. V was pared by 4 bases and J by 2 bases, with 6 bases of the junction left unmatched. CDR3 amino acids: CASSTQGLTYNEQFF. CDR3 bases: TGTGCCAGCAGCACCCAGGGACTAACCTACAATGAGCAGTTCTTC.

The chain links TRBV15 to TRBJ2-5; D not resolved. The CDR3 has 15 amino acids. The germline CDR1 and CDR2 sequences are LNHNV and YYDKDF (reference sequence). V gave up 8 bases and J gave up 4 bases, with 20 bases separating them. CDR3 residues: CATRQAGVSGETQYF. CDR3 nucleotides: TGTGCCACCCGACAAGCAGGAGTGAGTGGAGAGACCCAGTACTTC.

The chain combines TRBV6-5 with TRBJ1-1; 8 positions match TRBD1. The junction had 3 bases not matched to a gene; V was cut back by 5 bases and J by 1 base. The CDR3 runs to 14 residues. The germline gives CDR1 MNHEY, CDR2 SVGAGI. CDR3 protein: CASSPDRGNTEAFF. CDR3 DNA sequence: TGTGCCAGCAGTCCCGACAGGGGGAACACTGAAGCTTTCTTT.

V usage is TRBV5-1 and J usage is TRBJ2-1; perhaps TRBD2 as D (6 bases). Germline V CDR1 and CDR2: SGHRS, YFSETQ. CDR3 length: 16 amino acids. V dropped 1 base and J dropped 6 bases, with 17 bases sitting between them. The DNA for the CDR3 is TGCGCCAGCAGCTTGCGGCGGGACCGGGTCGGCAATGAGCAGTTCTTC. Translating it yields CASSLRRDRVGNEQFF.

CDR3 sequence: CASSDSAGGHNEQFF. The CDR3 bases are TGTGCCAGCAGTGACTCAGCGGGAGGGCATAATGAGCAGTTCTTC. The chain carries TRBV6-4 and TRBJ2-1; TRBD2 matches 10 bases. The CDR3 is made up of 15 amino acids. V dropped 0 bases and J dropped 7; count of bases not matched to a gene: 3. The germline CDR1 and CDR2 sequences are MRHNA and SNTAGT.

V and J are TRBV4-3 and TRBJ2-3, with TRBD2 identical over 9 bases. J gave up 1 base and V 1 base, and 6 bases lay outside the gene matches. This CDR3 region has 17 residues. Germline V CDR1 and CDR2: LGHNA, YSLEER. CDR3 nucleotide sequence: TGCGCCAGCAGCCAAGGGCTAGCGGGGCCAGGCACAGATACGCAGTATTTT. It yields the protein CASSQGLAGPGTDTQYF.

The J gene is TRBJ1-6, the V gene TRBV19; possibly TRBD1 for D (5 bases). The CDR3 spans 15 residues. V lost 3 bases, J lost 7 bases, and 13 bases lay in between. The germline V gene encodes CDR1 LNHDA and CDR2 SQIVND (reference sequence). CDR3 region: CASSMGRATNSPLHF. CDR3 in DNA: TGTGCCAGTAGTATGGGCAGGGCGACGAATTCACCCCTCCACTTT.

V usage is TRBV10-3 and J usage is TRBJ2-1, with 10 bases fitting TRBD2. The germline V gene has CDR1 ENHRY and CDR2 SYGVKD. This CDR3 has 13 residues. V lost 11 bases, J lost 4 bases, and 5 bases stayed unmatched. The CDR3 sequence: CASQREGYNEQFF. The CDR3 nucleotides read TGTGCCTCCCAGCGGGAGGGATACAATGAGCAGTTCTTC.

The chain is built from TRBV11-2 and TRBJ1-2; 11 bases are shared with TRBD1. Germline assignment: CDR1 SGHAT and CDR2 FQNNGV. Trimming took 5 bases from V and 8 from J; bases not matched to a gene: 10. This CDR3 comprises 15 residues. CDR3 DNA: TGTGCCAGCAGCCCCAGGACAGGGGGCCCGGGGGGCTACACCTTC. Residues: CASSPRTGGPGGYTF.

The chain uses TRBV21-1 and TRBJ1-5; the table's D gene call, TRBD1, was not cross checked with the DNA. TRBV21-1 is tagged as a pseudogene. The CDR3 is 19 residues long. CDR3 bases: TGTGCCAGCAGCACCCGGGACAGGGGTGGGAGGGATAGCAATCAGCCCCAGCATTTT. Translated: CASSTRDRGGRDSNQPQHF.

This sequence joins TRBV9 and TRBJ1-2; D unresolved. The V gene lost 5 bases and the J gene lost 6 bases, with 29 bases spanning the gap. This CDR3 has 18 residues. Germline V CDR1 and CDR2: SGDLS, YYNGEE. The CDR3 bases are TGTGCCAGCAGTTCCCTTCGCGAGGGCCCTCACCCCTTTGATGGCTACACCTTC. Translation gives CASSSLREGPHPFDGYTF. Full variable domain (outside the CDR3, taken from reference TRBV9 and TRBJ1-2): DSGVTQTPKHLITATGQRVTLRCSPRSGDLSVYWYQQSLDQGLQFLIQYYNGEERAKGNILERFSAQQFPDLHSELNLSSLELGDSALYFCASSSLREGPHPFDGYTFGSGTRLTVV.

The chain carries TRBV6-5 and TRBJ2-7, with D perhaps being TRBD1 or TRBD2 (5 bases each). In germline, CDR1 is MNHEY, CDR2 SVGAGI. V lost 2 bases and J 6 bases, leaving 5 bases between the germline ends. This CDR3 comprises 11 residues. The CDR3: CASSYGTEQYF. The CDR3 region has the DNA TGTGCCAGCAGTTACGGGACCGAGCAGTACTTC.

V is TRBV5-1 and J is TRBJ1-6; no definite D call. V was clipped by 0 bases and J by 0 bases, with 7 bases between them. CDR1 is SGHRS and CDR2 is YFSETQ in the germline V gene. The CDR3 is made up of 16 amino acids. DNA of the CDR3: TGCGCCAGCAGCTTGGACCCAAGCTCCTATAATTCACCCCTCCACTTT. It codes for CASSLDPSSYNSPLHF.

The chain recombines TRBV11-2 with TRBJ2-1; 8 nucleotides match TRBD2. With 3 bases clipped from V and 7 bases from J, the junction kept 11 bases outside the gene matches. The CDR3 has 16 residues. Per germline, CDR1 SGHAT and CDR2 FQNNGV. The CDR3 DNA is TGTGCCAGCAGCTTGACAAGGTCTAGCGGGCGGAATGAGCAGTTCTTC. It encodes CASSLTRSSGRNEQFF.

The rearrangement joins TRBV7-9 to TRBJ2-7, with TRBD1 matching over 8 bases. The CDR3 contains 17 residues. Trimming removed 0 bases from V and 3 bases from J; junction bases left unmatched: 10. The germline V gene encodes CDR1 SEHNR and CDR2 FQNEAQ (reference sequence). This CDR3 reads CASSLARDRRESYEQYF. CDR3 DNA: TGTGCCAGCAGCTTAGCTCGGGACAGGCGAGAGAGCTACGAGCAGTACTTC.

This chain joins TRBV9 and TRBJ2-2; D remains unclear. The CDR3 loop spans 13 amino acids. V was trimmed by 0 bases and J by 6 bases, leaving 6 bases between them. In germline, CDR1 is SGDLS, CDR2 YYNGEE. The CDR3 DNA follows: TGTGCCAGCAGCGTAGAAGGCGCCGGGGAGCTGTTTTTT. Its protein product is CASSVEGAGELFF.

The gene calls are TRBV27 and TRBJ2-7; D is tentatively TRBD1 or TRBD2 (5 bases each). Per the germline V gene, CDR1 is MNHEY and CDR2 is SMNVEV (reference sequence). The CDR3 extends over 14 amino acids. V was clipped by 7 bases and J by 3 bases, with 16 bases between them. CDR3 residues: CASKPGPKYYEQYF. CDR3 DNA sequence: TGTGCCAGCAAGCCGGGACCGAAATACTACGAGCAGTACTTC.

The CDR3 bases are TGCGCCAGCAGCTTGGGCGGGACGAACACTGAAGCTTTCTTT. Its protein product is CASSLGGTNTEAFF. The chain has TRBV5-1 and TRBJ1-1, with a weak D call TRBD1 (5 bases). CDR1 SGHRS and CDR2 YFSETQ come from the germline V gene. The CDR3 covers 14 residues. Trimming stripped 0 bases from V and 1 base from J, with 7 bases between. The whole variable domain, remainder taken from reference TRBV5-1 and TRBJ1-1, is KAGVTQTPRYLIKTRGQQVTLSCSPISGHRSVSWYQQTPGQGLQFLFEYFSETQRNKGNFPGRFSGRQFSNSRSEMNVSTLELGDSALYLCASSLGGTNTEAFFGQGTRLTVV.

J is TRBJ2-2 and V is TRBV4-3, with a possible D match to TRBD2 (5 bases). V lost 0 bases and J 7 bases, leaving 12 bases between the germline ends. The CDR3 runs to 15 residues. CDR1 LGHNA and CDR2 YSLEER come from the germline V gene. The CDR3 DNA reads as TGCGCCAGCAGCCAAGATTCGAGTCGGGGCGGGGAGCTGTTTTTT. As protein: CASSQDSSRGGELFF.

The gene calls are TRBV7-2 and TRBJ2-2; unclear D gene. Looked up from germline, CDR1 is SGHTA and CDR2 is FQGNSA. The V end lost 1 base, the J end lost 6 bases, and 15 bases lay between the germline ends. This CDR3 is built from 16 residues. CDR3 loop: CASSLEPSFESGELFF. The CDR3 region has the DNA TGTGCCAGCAGCTTAGAGCCTAGTTTCGAGTCCGGGGAGCTGTTTTTT.

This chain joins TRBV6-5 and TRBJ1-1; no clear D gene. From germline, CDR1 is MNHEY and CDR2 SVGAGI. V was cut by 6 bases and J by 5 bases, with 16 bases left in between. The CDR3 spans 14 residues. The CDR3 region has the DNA TGTGCCAGCAGCCGAACACGATTTGGAACTGAAGCTTTCTTT. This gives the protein CASSRTRFGTEAFF.

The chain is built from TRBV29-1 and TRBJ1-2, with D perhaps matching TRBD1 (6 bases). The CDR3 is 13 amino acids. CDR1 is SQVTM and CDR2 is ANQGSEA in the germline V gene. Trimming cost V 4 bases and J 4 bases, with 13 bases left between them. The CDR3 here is CSVARGASYGYTF. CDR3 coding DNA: TGCAGCGTTGCGCGGGGGGCAAGCTATGGCTACACCTTC. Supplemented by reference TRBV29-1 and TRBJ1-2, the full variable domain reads SAVISQKPSRDICQRGTSLTIQCQVDSQVTMMFWYRQQPGQSLTLIATANQGSEATYESGFVIDKFPISRPNLTFSTLTVSNMSPEDSSIYLCSVARGASYGYTFGSGTRLTVV.

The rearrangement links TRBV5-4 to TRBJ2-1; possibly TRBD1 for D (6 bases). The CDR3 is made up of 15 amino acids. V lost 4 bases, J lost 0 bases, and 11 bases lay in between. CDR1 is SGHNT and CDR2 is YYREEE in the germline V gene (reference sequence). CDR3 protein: CASSSGTPSYNEQFF. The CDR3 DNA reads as TGTGCCAGCAGCAGTGGGACACCCTCCTACAATGAGCAGTTCTTC.

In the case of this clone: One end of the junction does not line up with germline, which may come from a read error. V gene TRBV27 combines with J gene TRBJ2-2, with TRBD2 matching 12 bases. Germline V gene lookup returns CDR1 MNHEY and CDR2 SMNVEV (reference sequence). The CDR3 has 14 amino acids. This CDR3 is CASSLTSGRGALFF. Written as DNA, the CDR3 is TGTGCCAGCAGTTTGACTAGCGGGAGAGGGGCGCTGTTTTTT.

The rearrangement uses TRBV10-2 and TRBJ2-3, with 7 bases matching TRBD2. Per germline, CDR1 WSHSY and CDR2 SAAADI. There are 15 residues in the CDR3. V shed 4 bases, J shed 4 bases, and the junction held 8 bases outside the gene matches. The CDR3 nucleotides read TGCGCCAGCAGTGTTGGGCGGGAGTGGGCAGATACGCAGTATTTT. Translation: CASSVGREWADTQYF.